This T cell receptor beta chain comes out of a study of control samples from healthy donors and cancer patients (TCRdb year 2020). The method was the immunoSEQ multiplex PCR assay. TCRdb mirrors the immuneACCESS table, restricted to in-frame sequences. Some clones are absent from its copies; in checked studies, under half trace to an unresolved V gene, and the reason for the others is unknown. This sample has about 130,000 clones in its table, and about nine tenths of those were observed once. The top ten constitute 2% to 2.5% of the sample. A note on this clone: It has no known antigen specificity. The sample holds no much larger clone one base away, and base qualities are not on file.

CDR1 MGHDK and CDR2 SYGVNS were looked up in the germline V gene. V gives up 4 bases and J gives up 2 bases, and the segment between their germline ends measures 12 bases. The CDR3 goes from the cysteine to the phenylalanine over 16 residues. Only the CDR3 region is kept as DNA, spanning 48 bases read in frame from base 1. Sequenced input: blood. Rearrangement joined TRBV25-1 to TRBJ1-6; the D segment cannot be called with confidence. The source is a woman in her fifties or sixties in good health. The sequenced DNA: TGTGCCAGCAGTGGGTCCCGGAGACCCTATAATTCACCCCTCCACTTT. It codes for CASSGSRRPYNSPLHF.